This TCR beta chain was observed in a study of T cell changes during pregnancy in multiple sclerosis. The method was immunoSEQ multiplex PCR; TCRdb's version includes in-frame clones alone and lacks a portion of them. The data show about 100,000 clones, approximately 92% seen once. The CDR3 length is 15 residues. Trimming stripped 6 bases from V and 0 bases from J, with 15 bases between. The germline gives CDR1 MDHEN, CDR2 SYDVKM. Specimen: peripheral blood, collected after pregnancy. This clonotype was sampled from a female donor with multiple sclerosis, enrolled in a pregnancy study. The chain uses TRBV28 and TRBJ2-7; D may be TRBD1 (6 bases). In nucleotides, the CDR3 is TGTGCCAGCAGCACCGGGGACATACTCTCCTACGAGCAGTACTTC. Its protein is CASSTGDILSYEQYF. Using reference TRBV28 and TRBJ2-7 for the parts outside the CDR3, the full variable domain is DVKVTQSSRYLVKRTGEKVFLECVQDMDHENMFWYRQDPGLGLRLIYFSYDVKMKEKGDIPEGYSVSREKKERFSLILESASTNQTSMYLCASSTGDILSYEQYFGPGTRLTVT.